This T cell receptor beta chain came from a study of long-term antiretroviral therapy in people with HIV (dated 2022 in TCRdb). Regarding the study in general: The earliest samples were collected approximately a decade before the 2015 WHO recommendation for immediate ART, a period when ART was typically delayed until CD4 counts fell. Whether ART initiation and durable HIV suppression were associated with changes in peripheral blood TRB repertoire composition and diversity was tested in a retrospective serial study. About 35% of the 30 participants with HIV were female. No cross-contamination during QIAcube processing turned up in test extractions that ran a monoclonal T-cell line alongside 30 to 35 polyclonal samples. A total of fewer than 200 cryopreserved PBMC samples were contributed to the cohort by 30 adults with confirmed HIV infection, with samples collected serially over a mean of roughly six years (range 1-12).

Concerning this clone: Its antigen specificity is not known. Base qualities are not recorded, but no much larger clone differs from it by a single base.

Inclusion was restricted to participants for whom at least one PBMC sample before ART initiation and at least two post-ART samples were available. Every participant with HIV received treatment in the United States of America. Before DNA extraction, cryopreserved samples of roughly 0.9-10 million PBMC were thawed and then washed. At the time of the earliest PBMC sample, participants with HIV were aged between about 20 and 60 years. Per participant, PBMC samples came from 1-4 timepoints prior to ART initiation and 2-8 timepoints following ART initiation, for a median of 7 samples. For every participant, serial HIV viral load, CD4+ T-cell count, ART history and demographic data were obtained. Using a Qiagen kit on a QIAcube, genomic DNA was extracted from unsorted PBMC, with samples processed in batches of 12. Study-wide conclusions, independent of this receptor: Owing to limited PBMC availability, only the TCR beta chain was sequenced, without alpha chain pairing. HIV repertoires had narrower CDR3 length ranges than controls, and the network structure suggested an antigen-experienced repertoire that shifted only slightly toward naive after ART. Because cell numbers in pre-ART samples were limited, unsorted PBMC were profiled instead of sorted CD4+ and CD8+ T cells. The samples span the years 2004 to 2017, and the ART regimens used may be less effective than current regimens. Expanded TRB clones identified before ART initiation dominated the repertoire across all time points, though the dominance fluctuated and decreased in many PLHIV after ART. Inferences about post-ART repertoire changes were limited because no data were available on ART adherence, viral resistance or therapy changes. Starting ART was linked to a significant rise in TRB diversity, yet even after long-term ART the diversity remained significantly lower than in transplant donor controls.

The CDR3 spans 16 residues, from the cysteine through the phenylalanine. Only the CDR3 DNA is retained, 48 bases long and in frame from the first base. Relative to germline, V is missing 5 bases and J is missing 1 base, with 8 bases of the junction outside any gene match. Based on the germline V gene, the CDR1 and CDR2 sequences are MDHEN and SYDVKM. Sequencing of the TRB variable region was done with the immunoSEQ hsTCRB v3.0 assay at survey level resolution. A depth of about 35,000-50,000 T-cell genomes per sample was targeted for TRB sequencing. Pooled TRB libraries were sequenced on an Illumina MiSeq with a v3 150-cycle kit. The study's processing was this. Repertoire analysis was performed in R inside a reproducible Nextflow workflow that covered QC, data transformation and analysis. LymphoSeq2, an R package for exploring AIRR-Seq data, was used to implement the custom analyses. A handful of samples yielding fewer than 5000 total TRB sequences were excluded, leaving about 190 analyzed HIV repertoires. Of the 188 retained HIV repertoires, almost 60 were collected before and 120 to 130 after ART initiation. Repertoires were downsampled to 5000 TRB nucleotide sequences, with summary statistics averaged over 100 downsampling iterations. The analysis kept only TRB sequences whose CDR3 regions were at least seven amino acids long. Diversity was measured with a Shannon entropy-derived clonality score and the Gini coefficient. Repertoire networks linked the top 5000 CDR3 amino acid sequences whenever two sequences differed by an edit distance of one. GLIPH2 predicted antigen specificity groups and MHC restriction for TRB CDR3 amino acid sequences. To flag known associations with CMV, EBV, HIV or tissue antigens, CDR3 amino acid sequences were compared against VDJdb and McPAS-TCR. Pre-ART, post-ART and control groups were compared with Wilcoxon signed-rank tests and Holm-Bonferroni correction. Drawn from immuneACCESS, this table holds only the in-frame rearrangements with V and J called that TCRdb kept. Clones are partly lost; checked studies trace under half to an unresolved V gene and leave the rest unexplained. That table is the source of V, J and clone size, and D and trimming were worked out from the DNA. The table for this sample lists some 40,000 clones; approximately 94% of them were counted only once. The ten largest clones represent approximately 2.2% of the sample.

Sequencing used unsorted PBMCs, obtained approximately 9.1 years after starting antiretroviral therapy. The V and J segments used are TRBV28 and TRBJ1-1, and 9 bases in between align with TRBD1. The TCR originated in a man aged 25-40 years with HIV. The DNA is as follows: TGTGCCAGCAGTATCCCGGGGACAGGGAGGAACACTGAAGCTTTCTTT. The translation is CASSIPGTGRNTEAFF.